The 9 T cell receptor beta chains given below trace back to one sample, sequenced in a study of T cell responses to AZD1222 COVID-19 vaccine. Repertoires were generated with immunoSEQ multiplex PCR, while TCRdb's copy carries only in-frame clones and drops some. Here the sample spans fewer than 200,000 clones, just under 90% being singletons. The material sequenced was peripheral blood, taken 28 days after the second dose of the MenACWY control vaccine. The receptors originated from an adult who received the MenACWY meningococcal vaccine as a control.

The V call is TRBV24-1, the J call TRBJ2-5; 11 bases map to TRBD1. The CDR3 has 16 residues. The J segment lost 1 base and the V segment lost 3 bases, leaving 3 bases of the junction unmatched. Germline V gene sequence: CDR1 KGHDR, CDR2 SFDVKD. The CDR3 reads CATSDPGTGGQETQYF. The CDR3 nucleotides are TGTGCCACCAGTGATCCCGGGACAGGGGGCCAAGAGACCCAGTACTTC.

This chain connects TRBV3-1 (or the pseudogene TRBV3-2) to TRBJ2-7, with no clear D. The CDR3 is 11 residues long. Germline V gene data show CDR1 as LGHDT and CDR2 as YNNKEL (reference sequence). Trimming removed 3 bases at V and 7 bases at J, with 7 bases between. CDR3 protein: CASSQDGEQYF. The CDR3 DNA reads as TGTGCCAGCAGCCAGGACGGGGAGCAGTACTTC.

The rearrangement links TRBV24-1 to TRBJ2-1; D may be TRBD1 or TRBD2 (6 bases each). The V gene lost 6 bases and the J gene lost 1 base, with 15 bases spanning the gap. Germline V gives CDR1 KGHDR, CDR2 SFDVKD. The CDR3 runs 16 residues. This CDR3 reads CATSKTRGLSYNEQFF. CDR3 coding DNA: TGTGCCACCAGTAAGACCCGGGGGCTGTCCTACAATGAGCAGTTCTTC.

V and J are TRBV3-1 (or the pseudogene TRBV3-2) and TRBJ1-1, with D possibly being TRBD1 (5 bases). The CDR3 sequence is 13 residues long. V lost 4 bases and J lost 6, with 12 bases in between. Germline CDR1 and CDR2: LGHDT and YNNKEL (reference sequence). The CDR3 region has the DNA TGTGCCAGCAGCCGGGGCGGGGAATCTGAAGCTTTCTTT. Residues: CASSRGGESEAFF.

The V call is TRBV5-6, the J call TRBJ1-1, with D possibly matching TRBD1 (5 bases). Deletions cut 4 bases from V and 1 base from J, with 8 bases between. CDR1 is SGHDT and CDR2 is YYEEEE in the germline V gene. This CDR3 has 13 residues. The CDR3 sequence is CASSSGTNTEAFF. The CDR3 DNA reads TGTGCCAGCAGCAGCGGGACGAACACTGAAGCTTTCTTT.

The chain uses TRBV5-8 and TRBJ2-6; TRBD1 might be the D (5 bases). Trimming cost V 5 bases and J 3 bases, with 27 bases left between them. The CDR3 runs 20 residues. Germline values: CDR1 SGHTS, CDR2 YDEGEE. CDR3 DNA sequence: TGTGCCAGCAGTTGGGTTTTTCGTCAGGGTTATAACGGTGGGGCCAACGTCCTGACTTTC. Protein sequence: CASSWVFRQGYNGGANVLTF.

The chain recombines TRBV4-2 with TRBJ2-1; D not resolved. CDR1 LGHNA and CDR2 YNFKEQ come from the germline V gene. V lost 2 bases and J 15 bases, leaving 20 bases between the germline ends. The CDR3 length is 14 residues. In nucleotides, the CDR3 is TGTGCCAGCAGCCAATCGTCTACTCCCTGGGTCCGGTTCTTC. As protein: CASSQSSTPWVRFF.

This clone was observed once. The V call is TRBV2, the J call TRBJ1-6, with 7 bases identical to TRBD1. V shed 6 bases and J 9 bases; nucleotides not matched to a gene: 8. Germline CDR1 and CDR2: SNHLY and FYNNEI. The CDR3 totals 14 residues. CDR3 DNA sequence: TGTGCCAGCAGAGAACAGGGGAACGGTTCACCCCTCCACTTT. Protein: CASREQGNGSPLHF.

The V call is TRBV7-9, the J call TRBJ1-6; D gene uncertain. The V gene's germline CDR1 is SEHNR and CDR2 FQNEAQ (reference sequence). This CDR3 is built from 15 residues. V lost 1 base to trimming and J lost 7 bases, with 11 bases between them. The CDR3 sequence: CASSLGAGYNSPLHF. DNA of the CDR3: TGTGCCAGCAGCTTAGGGGCGGGGTACAATTCACCCCTCCACTTT.